At least ten counts were recorded for the clone carrying this T cell receptor beta chain. Its specificity is not known. This sample is part of a study of T cell repertoires in cytomegalovirus infection. Study information: Public TCR beta signatures provided an indication of both CMV infection and a matching HLA type. Study-wide results and caveats: There were HLA-C-restricted CMV-specific TCR beta clonotypes dominating the ex vivo response.

V was pared by 5 bases and J by 1 base, with 12 bases of the junction left unmatched. Germline lookup yields CDR1 SEHNR and CDR2 FQNEAQ (reference sequence). The CDR3 length is 18 residues. Using its own MiXCR run on the reads, TCRdb lists one record per CDR3 protein. The sample contains 200,000 or so distinct CDR3 sequences, under 25% of which appear only once. The V call is TRBV7-9, the J call TRBJ1-1, with 11 nucleotides matching TRBD1. Sequencing was carried out using PBMCs. This sequence was found in a human donor in good health (CMV status not recorded). Some clones in this sample may be carry-over from other donors' samples. DNA for the CDR3: TGTGCCAGCAGCCTAGGGACAGGGGGAGGGTCCCCGAACACTGAAGCTTTCTTT. Translating gives CASSLGTGGGSPNTEAFF.